A single T cell receptor beta chain is shown here with its context. The sample has other DNA sequences that encode this CDR3 too. The source of the sample is a study of blood T cell repertoires in COVID-19. Study-wide context: From T cells, B-cell-depleted T cells, or PBMCs came the material, which was cDNA or gDNA.

This CDR3 region has 12 residues. V trimming: 4 bases; J trimming: 7 bases; junction bases outside the gene matches: 0. Looked up from germline, CDR1 is MDHEN and CDR2 is SYDVKM. Measured with immunoSEQ multiplex PCR; TCRdb has only the in-frame clones, and not every one. The sample carries about 100,000 clones, 85% to 90% recorded once. Specimen: peripheral blood. The receptor was derived from a human donor in a cohort sampled during active COVID-19. The chain is built from TRBV28 and TRBJ1-5; TRBD1 aligns across 8 bases. CDR3 DNA: TGTGCCAGCAGTTCAGGGGGCCAGCCCCAGCATTTT. Protein sequence: CASSSGGQPQHF. The full variable domain, rest sourced from reference TRBV28 and TRBJ1-5, is DVKVTQSSRYLVKRTGEKVFLECVQDMDHENMFWYRQDPGLGLRLIYFSYDVKMKEKGDIPEGYSVSREKKERFSLILESASTNQTSMYLCASSSGGQPQHFGDGTRLSIL.